This TCR beta chain comes out of a study of radiation and T cells in renal cell carcinoma. Findings and caveats of the study: In blood, top tumor clones expanded by 2 weeks, shrinking by 4. No pretreatment tumor biopsies were available for baseline clonotypes.

Trimming took off 2 bases at V and 8 bases at J, with 7 bases between the two ends. The CDR3 has 12 residues. CDR1 is WNHNN, CDR2 SYGVQD, per germline (reference sequence). Some clones are missing from TCRdb's copy, which holds only in-frame ones; the method was immunoSEQ multiplex PCR. The sample lists about 90,000 clones, around 83% occurring once. Remarks on this clone: Its antigen is unknown.

Time point noted: blood 4 weeks post-SBRT, at nephrectomy. Documented treatment: 15 Gy SBRT to primary tumor, nephrectomy 4 weeks later. Nephrectomy followed 15 Gy stereotactic body radiation by 4 weeks. The starting material was blood, obtained from a patient whose treatment included radiotherapy and nephrectomy. This clonotype originated in a man in his fifties or sixties with renal cell carcinoma. The chain couples TRBV10-1 to TRBJ2-1; D uncertain. For the CDR3, the DNA is TGCGCCAGCAGTGAGCAGTATGATGAGCAGTTCTTC. Translation gives CASSEQYDEQFF.